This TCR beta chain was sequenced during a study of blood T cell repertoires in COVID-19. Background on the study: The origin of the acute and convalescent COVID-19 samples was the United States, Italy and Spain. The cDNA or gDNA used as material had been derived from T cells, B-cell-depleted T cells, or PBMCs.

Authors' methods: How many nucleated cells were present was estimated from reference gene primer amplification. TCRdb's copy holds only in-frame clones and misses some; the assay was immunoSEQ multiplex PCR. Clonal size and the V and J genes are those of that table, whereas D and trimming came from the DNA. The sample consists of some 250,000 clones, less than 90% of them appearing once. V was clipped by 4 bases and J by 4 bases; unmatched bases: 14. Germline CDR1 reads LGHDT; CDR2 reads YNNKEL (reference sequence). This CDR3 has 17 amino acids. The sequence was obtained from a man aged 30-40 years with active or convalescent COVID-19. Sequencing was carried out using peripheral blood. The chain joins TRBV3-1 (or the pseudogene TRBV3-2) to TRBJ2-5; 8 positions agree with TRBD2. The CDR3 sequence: CASSPIGTGGALETQYF. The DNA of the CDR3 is TGTGCCAGCAGCCCAATCGGTACGGGGGGGGCCTTAGAGACCCAGTACTTC.